A selection of T cell receptor beta chains follows, all from one sample in a study of cytomegalovirus exposure and HLA in healthy donors. Profiled with immunoSEQ multiplex PCR; TCRdb holds only in-frame clones, not every one. The data contain some 150,000 clones, 85% to 90% of them singletons. The sample taken for sequencing was PBMCs. The receptors were sampled from a man between 18 and 29 years old in good health and CMV-seronegative. Each CDR3 is given with its conserved first and last residue. Fields, in order: V gene, J gene, clone size, D gene, CDR3 DNA, CDR3 protein. The D gene is left open where the match is weak. Expanded clones are given a class, and other clones once, few, many or no size at all.

>TRBV19|TRBJ1-5|NA|NA
TGTGCCAGTACTAACCTAATAACAGGGAATCAGCCCCAGCATTTT
CASTNLITGNQPQHF
>TRBV29-1|TRBJ2-5|NA|TRBD1
TGCAGCGCTTGGACAGGGTTAGGGGAGACCCAGTACTTC
CSAWTGLGETQYF
>TRBV6-1|TRBJ1-2|NA|TRBD1
TGTGCCAGCAGTGAAAAAGGGACAGGGGGCCTCACCTTC
CASSEKGTGGLTF
>TRBV27|TRBJ1-3|NA|TRBD1
TGTGCCAGCAGTCATCTTAAGACAGGGGGAGTGAAAGGAAACACCATATATTTT
CASSHLKTGGVKGNTIYF
>TRBV5-4|TRBJ1-6|NA|NA
TGTGCCAGCAGCTTACAGGATTCACCCCTCCACTTT
CASSLQDSPLHF
>TRBV7-9|TRBJ1-5|NA|NA
TGTGCCAGCAGCCCAGGAGGTAATCAGCCCCAGCATTTT
CASSPGGNQPQHF
>TRBV27|TRBJ2-1|NA|NA
TGTGCCAGCAGAAGCCGGGTCGATACCTACAATGAGCAGTTCTTC
CASRSRVDTYNEQFF
>TRBV19|TRBJ1-1|NA|NA
TGTGCCAGTAGTTCGGGAGGGGCTACTGAAGCTTTCTTT
CASSSGGATEAFF
>TRBV4-1|TRBJ2-3|NA|TRBD2
TGCGCCAGCAGCCACCCTGAGGGCGGGAGTGGCGCAGATACGCAGTATTTT
CASSHPEGGSGADTQYF
>TRBV2|TRBJ2-3|NA|NA
TGTGCCAGCAGCCGGGGGTCTGGCACAGATACGCAGTATTTT
CASSRGSGTDTQYF
>TRBV4-3|TRBJ2-3|NA|NA
TGCGCCAGCAGCCAAGAACCCGTTGCTAGCACCGGCACAGATACGCAGTATTTT
CASSQEPVASTGTDTQYF
>TRBV5-1|TRBJ1-1|NA|NA
TGCGCCAGCAGACTCCAAGGGGCCCCGAACACTGAAGCTTTCTTT
CASRLQGAPNTEAFF
>TRBV5-1|TRBJ2-2|NA|NA
TGCGCCAGCAGCTTGGGCGGGAAGATGACCGGGGAGCTGTTTTTT
CASSLGGKMTGELFF
>TRBV7-9|TRBJ1-6|few|TRBD1
TGTGCCAGCAGCTTTACAGGGGATAATTCACCCCTCCACTTT
CASSFTGDNSPLHF
>TRBV28|TRBJ2-2|NA|NA
TGTGCCAGCAGTTTCGGCAGACAGAACACCGGGGAGCTGTTTTTT
CASSFGRQNTGELFF
>TRBV19|TRBJ1-1|NA|TRBD1
TGTGCCAGTAGTGCCGGGACAGAGGCCTCCACTGAAGCTTTCTTT
CASSAGTEASTEAFF
>TRBV9|TRBJ2-5|NA|NA
TGTGCCAGCAGCGCTAGCGACGGCGCAGAGACCCAGTACTTC
CASSASDGAETQYF
>TRBV19|TRBJ2-7|few|TRBD2
TGTGCCAGTAGTAACCTAGCGGGAGGCTACGAGCAGTACTTC
CASSNLAGGYEQYF
>TRBV10-3|TRBJ1-5|NA|TRBD1
TGTGCCGGACAACAGGGGACTAATCAGCCCCAGCATTTT
CAGQQGTNQPQHF
>TRBV2|TRBJ1-2|NA|NA
TGTGCCAGCAGTGAACAGGGCCTTAACTATGGCTACACCTTC
CASSEQGLNYGYTF
>TRBV5-1|TRBJ2-1|NA|TRBD2
TGCGCCAGCAGCTTGCGGACTAGCGGCAACTACAATGAGCAGTTCTTC
CASSLRTSGNYNEQFF
>TRBV4-1|TRBJ1-1|NA|TRBD1
TGCGCCAGCAGCCGCCAGTCGGGACAGGGCACTGAAGCTTTCTTT
CASSRQSGQGTEAFF